This T cell receptor beta chain was documented in a study of cytomegalovirus exposure and HLA in healthy donors. The study's findings and limits: Reports state that TCR beta sequences accurately predicted most subjects' HLA-A and HLA-B alleles.

V lost 2 bases, J lost 0 bases, and 8 bases lay in between. Germline CDR1 reads MNHEY; CDR2 reads SVGAGI. The CDR3 extends over 15 amino acids. For this clone: Its cognate antigen is unknown.

The primer mix had 60 Vbeta and 13 Jbeta primers. TCRdb keeps only in-frame clones here, not all; method: immunoSEQ multiplex PCR. The table has 60,000 to 65,000 clones, more than 70% seen once. The gene calls are TRBV6-5 and TRBJ1-3; D is ambiguous. The sample taken for sequencing was PBMCs. The source of this sequence is a man aged 50 to 59 in good health and CMV-seropositive. The CDR3 sequence: CASSYGRNSGNTIYF. The CDR3, as DNA: TGTGCCAGCAGTTACGGCAGGAACTCTGGAAACACCATATATTTT.